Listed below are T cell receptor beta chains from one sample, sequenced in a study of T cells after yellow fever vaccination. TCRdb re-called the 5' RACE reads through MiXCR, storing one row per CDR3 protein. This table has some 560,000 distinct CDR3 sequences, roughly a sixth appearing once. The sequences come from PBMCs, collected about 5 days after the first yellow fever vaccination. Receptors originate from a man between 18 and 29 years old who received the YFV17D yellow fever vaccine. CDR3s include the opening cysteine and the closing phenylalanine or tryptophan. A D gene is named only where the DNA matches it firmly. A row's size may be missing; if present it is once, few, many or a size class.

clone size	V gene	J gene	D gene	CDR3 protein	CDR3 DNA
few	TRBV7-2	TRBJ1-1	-	CASSSQRANTEAFF	TGTGCCAGCAGCTCACAGCGGGCGAACACTGAAGCTTTCTTT
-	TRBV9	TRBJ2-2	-	CASSVRRDINTGELFF	TGTGCCAGCAGCGTACGGCGGGACATAAACACCGGGGAGCTGTTTTTT
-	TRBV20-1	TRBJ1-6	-	CSAIDSRSKRSYNSPLHF	TGCAGTGCTATAGACAGTCGGAGTAAACGCTCCTATAATTCACCCCTCCACTTT
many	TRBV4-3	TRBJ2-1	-	CASSWSLVTGAGEQFF	TGCGCCAGCAGCTGGAGCCTAGTGACGGGGGCTGGTGAGCAGTTCTTC
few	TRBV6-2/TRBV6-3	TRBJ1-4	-	CASQSGGEKLFF	TGTGCCAGTCAGTCGGGTGGTGAAAAACTGTTTTTT
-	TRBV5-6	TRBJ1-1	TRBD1	CASSKGWDSGTEAFF	TGTGCCAGCAGCAAGGGATGGGACAGTGGCACTGAAGCTTTCTTT
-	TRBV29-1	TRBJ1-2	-	CSGLQEGGYGYTF	TGCAGCGGGTTACAGGAAGGCGGCTATGGCTACACCTTC
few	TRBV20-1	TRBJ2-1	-	CSARRYADPNEQFF	TGCAGTGCTAGGCGGTACGCGGACCCCAATGAGCAGTTCTTC
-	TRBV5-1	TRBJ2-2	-	CASSLGTVTGELFF	TGCGCCAGCAGCTTGGGAACAGTCACCGGGGAGCTGTTTTTT
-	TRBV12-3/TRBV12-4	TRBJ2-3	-	CASSWAGTSTDTQYF	TGTGCCAGCAGTTGGGCCGGGACTAGCACAGATACGCAGTATTTT
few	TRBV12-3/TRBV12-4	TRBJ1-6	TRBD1	CASSPFGTGVYNSPLHF	TGTGCCAGCAGCCCTTTCGGGACAGGGGTTTATAATTCACCCCTCCACTTT
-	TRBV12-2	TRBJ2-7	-	CASRSYGSAFYEQYF	TGTGCAAGTCGCTCTTACGGGTCAGCGTTCTACGAGCAGTACTTC
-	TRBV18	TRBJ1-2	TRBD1	CASSPGQGPLLYGYTF	TGTGCCAGCTCACCCGGACAGGGTCCTCTTTTATATGGCTACACCTTC
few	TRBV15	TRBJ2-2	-	CATSSRGSGELFF	TGTGCCACCAGTTCGAGGGGGAGCGGGGAGCTGTTTTTT
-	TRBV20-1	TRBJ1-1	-	CSAPNRENTEAFF	TGCAGTGCTCCTAACAGGGAGAACACTGAAGCTTTCTTT
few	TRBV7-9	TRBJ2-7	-	CASSLRDTHYEQYF	TGTGCCAGCAGCTTGCGAGACACCCACTACGAGCAGTACTTC
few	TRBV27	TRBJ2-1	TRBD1	CASSFQGAYNEQFF	TGTGCCAGCAGTTTTCAGGGGGCCTACAATGAGCAGTTCTTC
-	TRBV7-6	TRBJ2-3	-	CASSIDRDAGYRTDTQYF	TGTGCCAGCAGCATCGACCGCGACGCGGGATATCGCACAGATACGCAGTATTTT
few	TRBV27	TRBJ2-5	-	CASSPNWETQYF	TGTGCCAGCAGTCCCAACTGGGAGACCCAGTACTTC
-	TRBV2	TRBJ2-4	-	CTSSLSALRPIQYF	TGTACCAGCAGCTTATCAGCACTCCGCCCCATTCAGTACTTC
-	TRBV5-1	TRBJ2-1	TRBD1	CASSSTGGDSYNEQFF	TGCGCCAGCAGCTCGACAGGGGGGGACTCCTACAATGAGCAGTTCTTC
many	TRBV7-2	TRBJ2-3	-	CASSLVYLSTDTQYF	TGTGCCAGCAGCTTAGTTTACTTGAGCACAGATACGCAGTATTTT
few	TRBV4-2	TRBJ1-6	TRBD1	CASSHDGQAANSPLHF	TGTGCCAGCAGCCACGATGGACAGGCCGCTAATTCACCCCTCCACTTT